This paragraph reports one TCR beta chain. Its antigen is as yet unknown. The CDR3 is made up of 15 amino acids. With 6 bases clipped from V and 5 bases from J, the junction kept 11 bases outside the gene matches. Germline CDR1 reads MNHEY; CDR2 reads SMNVEV (reference sequence). Following autologous stem cell transplantation, relapse occurred in every patient, and exposure to brentuximab vedotin varied. The CD4+ T cells used were purified from thawed PBMCs through magnetic negative selection. Profiled with immunoSEQ multiplex PCR; TCRdb holds only in-frame clones, not every one. Of under 30,000 clones in the sample, about 74% were seen once. The data originate from a study of PD-1 blockade in classical Hodgkin lymphoma. Study summary: The patients were dosed with nivolumab 3 mg/kg, infused intravenously every 2 weeks.

Points from the study as a whole: Reports indicated that newly diagnosed patients had lower baseline TCR diversity than healthy donors did.

The V and J genes are TRBV27 and TRBJ1-2; 8 nucleotides match TRBD1. The TCR comes from a human donor with classical Hodgkin lymphoma. The source material was CD4+ T cells from blood, sampled at baseline. DNA for the CDR3: TGTGCCAGCAGGGGCGGACAGGGAGTAAGGTATGGCTACACCTTC. Its protein product is CASRGGQGVRYGYTF.